The sequence of this T cell receptor (beta chain) was determined in a study of blood T cell repertoires in COVID-19. Here immunoSEQ multiplex PCR was the method, and the copy in TCRdb shows in-frame clones only, minus some. The table lists approximately 390,000 clones, 80% to 90% of them singletons, with about 10% in the top ten. The J segment lost 0 bases and the V segment lost 6 bases, leaving 4 bases of the junction unmatched. The CDR3 length is 14 residues. Germline V gene sequence: CDR1 MDHEN, CDR2 SYDVKM. The clonotype comes from a woman aged 50 to 60 who had recovered from COVID-19. V gene TRBV28 combines with J gene TRBJ1-1, with 7 bases matching TRBD1. Sequences were obtained from PBMCs or T cells enriched from blood (not recorded which). The DNA for the CDR3 is TGTGCCAGCAGGTTACAGGGGATGAACACTGAAGCTTTCTTT. Protein sequence: CASRLQGMNTEAFF.